Following are 7 T cell receptor beta chains from one sample sequenced in a study of T cell responses to AZD1222 COVID-19 vaccine. The repertoire was sequenced with immunoSEQ multiplex PCR; TCRdb's copy has only in-frame clones and lacks some. The top ten hold approximately 9.1% of the sample, which has about 94,000 clones, 90% seen once. This specimen was peripheral blood, taken on day 0 of AZD1222 vaccination. These receptors all come from an adult in good health.

The rearrangement joins TRBV7-2 to TRBJ1-6; D not resolved. This CDR3 is 14 amino acids long. Germline V lookup: CDR1 SGHTA, CDR2 FQGNSA. Trimming shortened V by 5 bases and J by 8 bases, and 13 bases separated the two germline ends. The CDR3 sequence is CASSVGMGDSPLHF. The CDR3 DNA is TGTGCCAGCAGCGTCGGGATGGGTGATTCACCCCTCCACTTT.

The genes are TRBV5-1 and TRBJ1-6; D gene ambiguous. Trimming took off 0 bases at V and 7 bases at J, with 8 bases between the two ends. The CDR3 is 14 amino acids. In germline, CDR1 is SGHRS, CDR2 YFSETQ. CDR3 sequence (DNA): TGCGCCAGCAGCTTGGGACAAAGCAATTCACCCCTCCACTTT. Translation gives CASSLGQSNSPLHF.

This sequence joins TRBV27 and TRBJ1-6; 9 bases fit TRBD1. CDR3 size: 15 residues. V was pared by 2 bases and J by 7 bases, with 3 bases of the junction left unmatched. Germline assignment: CDR1 MNHEY and CDR2 SMNVEV (reference sequence). The CDR3 region has the DNA TGTGCCAGCAGTTTAAGGACAGGGGAAAATTCACCCCTCCACTTT. Protein: CASSLRTGENSPLHF.

The chain couples TRBV27 to TRBJ2-5; perhaps TRBD1 as D (6 bases). The V end lost 6 bases, the J end lost 4 bases, and 6 bases lay between the germline ends. Germline V gene sequence: CDR1 MNHEY, CDR2 SMNVEV (reference sequence). The CDR3 has 11 residues. The chain's CDR3 is CASRGGETQYF. The CDR3 DNA reads as TGTGCCAGCAGAGGGGGAGAGACCCAGTACTTC.

This clone showed up just once. V and J are TRBV10-3 and TRBJ1-1; D gene unclear. V was trimmed by 4 bases and J by 1 base, leaving 13 bases between them. CDR3 length: 15 residues. Per germline, CDR1 ENHRY and CDR2 SYGVKD. The CDR3 region is CAISAWQAKNTEAFF. CDR3 coding DNA: TGTGCCATCAGTGCTTGGCAAGCCAAGAACACTGAAGCTTTCTTT.

The chain uses TRBV7-3 and TRBJ2-3, with 8 nucleotides matching TRBD2. Losses at the gene ends were 1 base for V and 4 bases for J; bases not matched to a gene: 7. The CDR3 is made up of 16 amino acids. From germline, CDR1 is SGHTA and CDR2 FQGTGA. This CDR3 is CASSLKGGTSSDTQYF. The CDR3 DNA reads TGTGCCAGCAGCTTAAAAGGGGGGACTAGTTCAGATACGCAGTATTTT.

The CDR3 region is CASSPSALGAGNTIYF. For the CDR3, the DNA is TGTGCCAGCTCACCATCGGCCCTTGGGGCCGGAAACACCATATATTTT. The V and J genes are TRBV18 and TRBJ1-3, with TRBD1 as a possible D gene (5 bases). Germline lookup yields CDR1 KGHSH and CDR2 LQKENI. CDR3 length: 16 residues. Trimming left V 2 bases short and J 4 bases short, with 15 bases between.